This entry features one T cell receptor beta chain sequence. Its antigen remains unidentified. Assay: immunoSEQ multiplex PCR; the TCRdb copy retains only in-frame clones and omits some. The sample includes roughly 10,000 clones, over 70% of them seen just once. The data originate from a study of PD-1 blockade in classical Hodgkin lymphoma. Study observations and caveats: Patients who began taking nivolumab under 1 year after ASCT were left out. CD4+ TCR diversity, unlike CD8+, climbed significantly by C4D1. Relative to healthy donors, newly diagnosed patients reportedly had lower baseline TCR diversity, which was reported as lower still in relapsed/refractory patients. Complete responders had baseline diversity similar to newly diagnosed patients.

Time point specified: cycle 4 day 1 (C4D1), after about 6 weeks of nivolumab. All patients experienced relapse after autologous stem cell transplantation, and brentuximab vedotin exposure was variable. Out of thawed PBMCs, magnetic negative selection purified CD4+ T cells. The input for sequencing was CD4+ T cells from blood, taken before the fourth cycle of nivolumab. The sequence came from a human donor with classical Hodgkin lymphoma.

The CDR3 DNA follows: TGTGCCAGCTCACCGTTGAGAGGTACGAACACTGAAGCTTTCTTT. Its translation: CASSPLRGTNTEAFF. The rearrangement links TRBV18 to TRBJ1-1, with unresolved D. V gave up 3 bases and J gave up 1 base, with 12 bases separating them. The length of the CDR3 is 15 residues. CDR1 and CDR2 (germline): KGHSH, LQKENI. The full variable domain, in which reference TRBV18 and TRBJ1-1 provide the parts outside the CDR3, is NAGVMQNPRHLVRRRGQEARLRCSPMKGHSHVYWYRQLPEEGLKFMVYLQKENIIDESGMPKERFSAEFPKEGPSILRIQQVVRGDSAAYFCASSPLRGTNTEAFFGQGTRLTVV.